Each of the 29 T cell receptor beta chains below was sequenced from the same sample in a study of cytomegalovirus exposure and HLA in healthy donors listed by TCRdb under 2017. The library was made by the immunoSEQ multiplex PCR assay. The multiplex PCR relied on a mix of 60 forward primers for TCR Vbeta segments and 13 reverse primers for TCR Jbeta segments. TCRdb re-hosts the immuneACCESS table, in-frame sequences only. Its copies lack some clones; in the studies checked, an unresolved V gene accounts for under half of them, and the cause for the rest is not known. Within this sample are approximately 88,000 clones, with 55% to 75% of them counted one time only. Approximately 3% of the sample belongs to the ten largest clones. The sample taken for sequencing was PBMCs. The receptor set was obtained from a man aged 55 to 70 in good health and CMV-seronegative.

The gene calls are TRBV5-1 and TRBJ2-7; D might be TRBD1 (6 bases). The germline CDR1 and CDR2 sequences are SGHRS and YFSETQ. V lost 5 bases and J lost 2, with 17 bases in between. The CDR3 is 15 amino acids. The CDR3 DNA reads TGCGCCAGCAGTCCGCCGGACAGCCTCACCTACGAGCAGTACTTC. This sequence encodes CASSPPDSLTYEQYF.

There are a few counts of this clone. The V and J genes are TRBV7-3 and TRBJ2-7; 13 nucleotides align to TRBD2. The CDR3 extends over 16 amino acids. The germline gives CDR1 SGHTA, CDR2 FQGTGA. The J segment lost 4 bases and the V segment lost 4 bases, leaving 7 bases of the junction unmatched. The CDR3 sequence is CASSSHRTSGSYEQYF. CDR3 nucleotide sequence: TGTGCCAGCAGCTCCCACAGGACTAGCGGGAGTTACGAGCAGTACTTC.

The chain couples TRBV5-4 to TRBJ1-4, with 11 bases lining up with TRBD1. Germline V gene sequence: CDR1 SGHNT, CDR2 YYREEE (reference sequence). The CDR3 consists of 16 residues. The trim removed 2 bases at V and 10 bases at J, leaving 10 bases unmatched. In DNA, the CDR3 is TGTGCCAGCAGCTTCGGGACAGGGGGTTTATTAGGAAAACTGTTTTTT. Its protein is CASSFGTGGLLGKLFF.

This clone has only a few counts. The chain is built from TRBV2 and TRBJ2-1; 8 bases fit TRBD2. Trimming cost V 4 bases and J 3 bases; bases outside gene matches: 5. Germline CDR1 is SNHLY and CDR2 is FYNNEI. The CDR3 contains 15 residues. CDR3 bases: TGTGCCAGCAGTGCCCTAGCGGGCCTCTACAATGAGCAGTTCTTC. As protein: CASSALAGLYNEQFF.

The V call is TRBV2, the J call TRBJ1-1; tentative D call: TRBD1 (5 bases). CDR3 length: 12 amino acids. Germline V gene data show CDR1 as SNHLY and CDR2 as FYNNEI. V lost 4 bases to trimming and J lost 8 bases, with 11 bases between them. This CDR3 reads CASSGRAGEAFF. The CDR3 region has the DNA TGTGCCAGCAGTGGGAGGGCAGGGGAAGCTTTCTTT.

This clone was observed a few times. The chain has TRBV10-1 and TRBJ2-7; no reliable D call. Germline CDR1 and CDR2: WNHNN and SYGVQD (reference sequence). The CDR3 sequence is 14 residues long. V was cut by 2 bases and J by 2 bases, with 10 bases left in between. The CDR3 DNA follows: TGCGCCAGCAGTGAGAAGGAGAGACCCTACGAGCAGTACTTC. The encoded protein is CASSEKERPYEQYF.

This chain joins TRBV2 and TRBJ1-1, with D possibly being TRBD1 (5 bases). The CDR3 covers 14 residues. The V gene lost 5 bases and the J gene lost 2 bases, with 12 bases spanning the gap. Germline V gene lookup returns CDR1 SNHLY and CDR2 FYNNEI. The CDR3 region has the DNA TGTGCCAGCAGTTTTCATCAGGGTAACACTGAAGCTTTCTTT. Protein product: CASSFHQGNTEAFF.

The genes are TRBV11-3 and TRBJ1-1, with a weak D call TRBD1 (5 bases). The CDR3 has 15 residues. The germline V gene has CDR1 SGHNT and CDR2 YENEEA. The germline V and J ends were trimmed by 5 bases and 5 bases, with 18 bases remaining between them. The CDR3 spells CASSPSGGGKTEAFF. CDR3 DNA: TGTGCCAGCAGCCCCTCCGGGGGAGGGAAGACTGAAGCTTTCTTT.

The chain joins TRBV28 to TRBJ2-7, with a possible D match to TRBD2 (5 bases). The CDR3 spans 15 residues. The germline CDR1 and CDR2 sequences are MDHEN and SYDVKM. V lost 6 bases to trimming and J lost 2 bases, with 17 bases between them. CDR3 nucleotides: TGTGCCAGCAGGTCGTCTACGGGAATCACCTACGAGCAGTACTTC. As protein: CASRSSTGITYEQYF.

The chain recombines TRBV19 with TRBJ2-4; D perhaps matches TRBD1 (5 bases). The ends were cut back, 6 bases at V and 1 base at J, with 7 bases in the middle. Germline CDR1 LNHDA, CDR2 SQIVND (reference sequence). The CDR3 is 13 amino acids. DNA for the CDR3: TGTGCCAGTAGAAACAGGGCCAAAAACATTCAGTACTTC. This encodes CASRNRAKNIQYF.

The gene calls are TRBV19 and TRBJ1-2; perhaps TRBD1 as D (6 bases). This CDR3 contains 14 residues. Trimming removed 3 bases from V and 2 bases from J, with 10 bases in between. Germline V CDR1 and CDR2: LNHDA, SQIVND (reference sequence). Here the CDR3 reads CASSIGQTNYGYTF. In DNA, the CDR3 is TGTGCCAGTAGTATCGGACAGACCAACTATGGCTACACCTTC.

The chain has TRBV6-1 and TRBJ2-5; the match to TRBD1 covers 8 bases. The CDR3 runs 15 residues. V was pared by 2 bases and J by 7 bases, with 9 bases of the junction left unmatched. In germline, CDR1 is MNHNS, CDR2 SASEGT. The CDR3 loop reads CASSERVDRAGTQYF. The CDR3 DNA sequence: TGTGCCAGCAGTGAACGCGTGGACAGGGCGGGGACCCAGTACTTC.

The V and J genes are TRBV7-9 and TRBJ1-4; 10 positions match TRBD1. Germline CDR1 reads SEHNR; CDR2 reads FQNEAQ (reference sequence). V lost 3 bases and J lost 6; bases outside the gene matches: 10. This CDR3 has 17 residues. This chain's CDR3 is CASSLGQGRISDEKLFF. In DNA, the CDR3 is TGTGCCAGCAGCTTGGGACAGGGGCGGATTTCTGATGAAAAACTGTTTTTT.

Written as DNA, the CDR3 is TGTGCCAGCGGCCCCGGACATGGGCCCTATGGCTACACCTTC. It encodes CASGPGHGPYGYTF. The chain is built from TRBV5-6 and TRBJ1-2; D possibly corresponds to TRBD1 (5 bases). Between the trimmed V and J ends, which lost 7 bases and 4 bases, there was a span of 17 bases. CDR1 and CDR2 (germline): SGHDT, YYEEEE. CDR3 length: 14 amino acids.

This clone turned up a few times. The chain uses TRBV6-6 and TRBJ1-1; TRBD1 agrees at 9 bases. The V and J ends lost 7 bases and 6 bases, in that order; junction bases with no gene match: 12. The CDR3 has 15 residues. The germline CDR1 and CDR2 sequences are MNHNY and SVGAGI (reference sequence). The CDR3 reads CASTGPTGGASEAFF. The CDR3 DNA reads TGTGCCAGCACCGGACCGACAGGGGGAGCTTCTGAAGCTTTCTTT.

The chain carries TRBV7-9 and TRBJ1-2; TRBD1 matches 10 bases. The germline V gene has CDR1 SEHNR and CDR2 FQNEAQ (reference sequence). Trimming cost V 2 bases and J 8 bases; bases outside gene matches: 8. CDR3 length: 15 residues. In nucleotides, the CDR3 is TGTGCCAGCAGCTTAAAAGGACAGGGGGGGTCGGGCTACACCTTC. It specifies CASSLKGQGGSGYTF.

J is TRBJ2-3 and V is TRBV10-3, with 12 bases aligning to TRBD2. The CDR3 spans 14 residues. CDR1 and CDR2 (germline): ENHRY, SYGVKD. V shed 9 bases and J 4 bases; nucleotides not matched to a gene: 5. Here the CDR3 DNA reads TGTGCCATTTCTAGCGGGGGGGACTCAGATACGCAGTATTTT. Its protein is CAISSGGDSDTQYF.

The CDR3 DNA follows: TGCAGCGGGCGGGGCCCCAGCTCCTACGAGCAGTACTTC. This codes for CSGRGPSSYEQYF. The V gene is TRBV29-1, the J gene TRBJ2-7, with a tentative D call TRBD2 (6 bases). V shed 7 bases and J shed 0 bases, with 13 bases lying between them. Germline V gene lookup returns CDR1 SQVTM and CDR2 ANQGSEA. The CDR3 contains 13 residues.

V is TRBV9 and J is TRBJ1-1, with D uncertain. This CDR3 has 14 residues. Germline V gene data show CDR1 as SGDLS and CDR2 as YYNGEE. Trimming took off 4 bases at V and 1 base at J, with 11 bases between the two ends. In DNA form, the CDR3 reads TGTGCCAGCAGCTCTGGTTCGGGGAACACTGAAGCTTTCTTT. Amino acid sequence: CASSSGSGNTEAFF.

The J gene is TRBJ1-1, the V gene TRBV7-9; D is unresolved. This CDR3 contains 13 residues. V lost 1 base to trimming and J lost 5 bases, with 8 bases between them. The germline CDR1 and CDR2 sequences are SEHNR and FQNEAQ (reference sequence). The CDR3 nucleotides read TGTGCCAGCAGCTTAGGAGGGCGGACTGAAGCTTTCTTT. It specifies CASSLGGRTEAFF.

The chain carries TRBV11-2 and TRBJ2-7; possibly TRBD2 for D (6 bases). This CDR3 spans 13 amino acids. Germline V gives CDR1 SGHAT, CDR2 FQNNGV. Trimming cost V 3 bases and J 1 base, with 7 bases left between them. The CDR3 loop reads CASSLEGSYEQYF. As DNA, the CDR3 is TGTGCCAGCAGCTTGGAGGGGTCCTACGAGCAGTACTTC.

The chain is built from TRBV2 and TRBJ1-6, with 7 bases aligning to TRBD1. Germline V gene data show CDR1 as SNHLY and CDR2 as FYNNEI. The V gene end was trimmed by 7 bases and the J gene end by 9 bases; junction bases not matched to a gene: 6. CDR3 length: 13 residues. CDR3 sequence: CASKETGTSPLHF. The CDR3 nucleotides read TGTGCCAGCAAGGAGACAGGGACTTCACCCCTCCACTTT.

The rearrangement links TRBV7-6 to TRBJ2-3; D possibly corresponds to TRBD2 (6 bases). V dropped 8 bases and J dropped 2 bases, with 17 bases sitting between them. The CDR3 is 15 residues long. Germline CDR1 and CDR2: SGHVS and FNYEAQ. CDR3: CASSRLVQNTDTQYF. The CDR3 DNA reads TGTGCCAGCTCTCGACTAGTCCAAAACACAGATACGCAGTATTTT.

The V gene is TRBV19, the J gene TRBJ1-1, with no clear D. The germline V gene encodes CDR1 LNHDA and CDR2 SQIVND (reference sequence). This CDR3 is 13 amino acids long. The V end was cut by 3 bases, the J end by 3 bases, with 8 bases between. CDR3: CASSIFRDTEAFF. The CDR3 nucleotides read TGTGCCAGTAGTATCTTCCGGGACACTGAAGCTTTCTTT.

The chain joins TRBV28 to TRBJ2-7; D gene unclear. Germline CDR1 MDHEN, CDR2 SYDVKM. Between the trimmed V and J ends, which lost 2 bases and 2 bases, there was a span of 4 bases. The CDR3 spans 12 residues. The CDR3 DNA reads as TGTGCCAGCAGTTTACAGGCCTACGAGCAGTACTTC. It specifies CASSLQAYEQYF.

The chain links TRBV11-1 to TRBJ1-6, with D uncertain. Germline loops: CDR1 SGHAT, CDR2 FQDESV (reference sequence). Trimming stripped 0 bases from V and 10 bases from J, with 13 bases between. The CDR3 is made up of 15 amino acids. CDR3 coding DNA: TGTGCCAGCAGCTTAGCGCGAGAAGTAACGTCACCCCTCCACTTT. This translates into CASSLAREVTSPLHF.

In this sample, this clone turned up many times. The chain has TRBV2 and TRBJ2-1; tentative D call: TRBD2 (6 bases). Looked up from germline, CDR1 is SNHLY and CDR2 is FYNNEI. CDR3 length: 13 amino acids. V shed 6 bases and J shed 5 bases, with 11 bases lying between them. The CDR3 sequence is CASRPGEDNEQFF. CDR3 DNA: TGTGCCAGCAGGCCCGGGGAGGACAATGAGCAGTTCTTC.

This clone was detected a few times. The chain employs TRBV28 and TRBJ2-3; 13 bases map to TRBD2. V lost 2 bases and J lost 9; bases outside the gene matches: 11. Germline V gene data show CDR1 as MDHEN and CDR2 as SYDVKM. There are 17 residues in the CDR3. This CDR3 reads CASSLITSGGASATQYF. Written as DNA, the CDR3 is TGTGCCAGCAGTTTAATTACTAGCGGGGGGGCCTCAGCCACGCAGTATTTT.

The chain links TRBV19 to TRBJ2-1; 11 bases align to TRBD2. The germline V gene has CDR1 LNHDA and CDR2 SQIVND (reference sequence). With V trimmed by 7 bases and J by 4 bases, 6 bases remained unmatched. The CDR3 is 15 residues long. CDR3 region: CASNLGTSGYNEQFF. The CDR3 DNA sequence: TGTGCCAGTAATCTCGGGACTAGCGGTTACAATGAGCAGTTCTTC. The whole variable domain, remainder taken from reference TRBV19 and TRBJ2-1, is DGGITQSPKYLFRKEGQNVTLSCEQNLNHDAMYWYRQDPGQGLRLIYYSQIVNDFQKGDIAEGYSVSREKKESFPLTVTSAQKNPTAFYLCASNLGTSGYNEQFFGPGTRLTVL.